This entry lists 8 T cell receptor beta chains sequenced from one sample in a study of cytomegalovirus exposure and HLA in healthy donors. Primers included in the PCR were 60 Vbeta and 13 Jbeta primers. Only in-frame clones appear in the TCRdb table, and some are missing; sequencing was by immunoSEQ multiplex PCR. The table counts some 84,000 clones; less than 0.6% lies in the top ten. Sequences were obtained from PBMCs. These receptors all come from a man in his fifties or sixties in good health and CMV-seronegative.

This sequence joins TRBV6-6 and TRBJ1-1; D may be TRBD1 (6 bases). The CDR3 loop spans 14 amino acids. Germline CDR1 MNHNY, CDR2 SVGAGI (reference sequence). The V and J ends lost 4 bases and 0 bases respectively, with 9 bases between them. As DNA, the CDR3 is TGTGCCAGCAGTTCTTCAGGGGTGAACACTGAAGCTTTCTTT. Its protein is CASSSSGVNTEAFF.

J is TRBJ2-5 and V is TRBV28; maybe TRBD2 (7 bases). The CDR3 has 14 residues. Trimming pared 8 bases from V and 3 bases from J, leaving 16 bases between. Germline V gene lookup returns CDR1 MDHEN and CDR2 SYDVKM. The CDR3 reads CASDEGGGKETQYF. In nucleotides, the CDR3 is TGTGCCAGCGATGAGGGGGGGGGAAAAGAGACCCAGTACTTC.

This chain uses TRBV7-9 with TRBJ2-1, with 16 positions matching TRBD2. CDR1 and CDR2 (germline): SEHNR, FQNEAQ (reference sequence). The CDR3 extends over 17 amino acids. J was trimmed by 9 bases and V by 5 bases; bases with no gene match: 10. The CDR3 region is CASSQTPGLAGGFEQFF. DNA for the CDR3: TGTGCCAGCAGCCAGACACCGGGACTAGCGGGGGGGTTTGAGCAGTTCTTC.

The rearrangement uses TRBV28 and TRBJ2-2; 10 nucleotides align to TRBD1. Germline V lookup: CDR1 MDHEN, CDR2 SYDVKM. The CDR3 has 16 residues. V lost 8 bases and J lost 4; bases outside the gene matches: 10. The CDR3 nucleotides are TGTGCCAGCGGCACTGTGGGACAGGGGCCCACCGGGGAGCTGTTTTTT. This translates into CASGTVGQGPTGELFF. Supplemented by reference TRBV28 and TRBJ2-2, the full variable domain reads DVKVTQSSRYLVKRTGEKVFLECVQDMDHENMFWYRQDPGLGLRLIYFSYDVKMKEKGDIPEGYSVSREKKERFSLILESASTNQTSMYLCASGTVGQGPTGELFFGEGSRLTVL.

In the case of this clone: At one end, the junction sequence differs from germline, possibly due to a read error. The chain combines TRBV28 with TRBJ2-7, with D maybe TRBD2 (7 bases). The germline V gene has CDR1 MDHEN and CDR2 SYDVKM. This CDR3 spans 15 amino acids. This CDR3 reads CAGSQAGAKTYEQYF. CDR3 coding DNA: TGTGCCGGCAGTCAGGCGGGGGCCAAAACCTACGAGCAGTACTTC.

V usage is TRBV27 and J usage is TRBJ2-1, with TRBD2 matching over 10 bases. The CDR3 consists of 16 residues. The germline V gene encodes CDR1 MNHEY and CDR2 SMNVEV (reference sequence). With V trimmed by 2 bases and J by 3 bases, 4 bases remained unmatched. CDR3 nucleotide sequence: TGTGCCAGCAGTTTACTAGCGGGGGTGCACTACAATGAGCAGTTCTTC. Translation gives CASSLLAGVHYNEQFF.

This chain joins TRBV6-5 and TRBJ1-6, with 9 positions matching TRBD1. The V segment lost 7 bases and the J segment 7 bases; nucleotides outside the gene matches: 8. Germline loops: CDR1 MNHEY, CDR2 SVGAGI. CDR3 length: 15 amino acids. The CDR3 DNA sequence: TGTGCCAGCACTACAGGGGGCCGGGGGAATTCACCCCTCCACTTT. This gives the protein CASTTGGRGNSPLHF.

The chain uses TRBV5-1 and TRBJ1-2, with TRBD1 matching 7 bases. Germline V gene lookup returns CDR1 SGHRS and CDR2 YFSETQ. CDR3 length: 13 residues. J was trimmed by 8 bases and V by 5 bases; bases with no gene match: 9. This CDR3 is CASSSTGNEGYTF. The CDR3 DNA follows: TGCGCCAGCAGTTCGACAGGGAACGAGGGCTACACCTTC.